This T cell receptor (beta chain) emerged from a study of PD-1 blockade in classical Hodgkin lymphoma. Clones were read by immunoSEQ multiplex PCR, and TCRdb kept only the in-frame ones, dropping some. The table includes 45,000 to 60,000 clones, around 90% detected once. Losses at the gene ends were 4 bases for V and 2 bases for J; bases not matched to a gene: 10. The germline V gene encodes CDR1 SGHDN and CDR2 FVKESK. The CDR3 extends over 17 amino acids. The study, taken as a whole, reports: Why repertoires differed is undefined; disease activity or prior therapy possibly contributed. TCR diversity at baseline was reported to be reduced in newly diagnosed patients relative to healthy donors.

Of note for this clone: Its antigen is still unknown.

Time point defined: newly diagnosed, previously untreated cHL patient sample. The rearrangement uses TRBV14 and TRBJ2-3; 9 bases agree with TRBD1. The sequence was collected from a human donor with classical Hodgkin lymphoma. The sample was peripheral blood mononuclear cells (PBMCs). CDR3 residues: CASSPLGTGPHTDTQYF. The CDR3 DNA reads as TGTGCCAGCAGCCCGCTTGGGACAGGGCCCCACACAGATACGCAGTATTTT.